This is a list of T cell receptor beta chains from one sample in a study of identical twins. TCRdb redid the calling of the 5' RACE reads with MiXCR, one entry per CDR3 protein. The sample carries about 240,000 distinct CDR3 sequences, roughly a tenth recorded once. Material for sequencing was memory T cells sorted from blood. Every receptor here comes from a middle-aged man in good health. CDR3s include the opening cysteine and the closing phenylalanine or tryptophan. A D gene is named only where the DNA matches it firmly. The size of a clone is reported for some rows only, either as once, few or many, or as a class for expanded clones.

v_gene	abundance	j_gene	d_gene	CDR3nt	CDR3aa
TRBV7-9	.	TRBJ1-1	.	TGTGCCAGCAGACCCCGACCCGGAGGCGAGAACACTGAAGCTTTCTTT	CASRPRPGGENTEAFF
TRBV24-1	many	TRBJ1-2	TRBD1	TGTGCCACCAGCACAATGGGACAGTCCTATGGCTACACCTTC	CATSTMGQSYGYTF
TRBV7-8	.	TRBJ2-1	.	TGTGCCAGCAGCCCACGGGAGTGGGATGAGCAGTTCTTC	CASSPREWDEQFF
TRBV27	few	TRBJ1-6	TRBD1	TGTGCCAGCAGTTCCCAACGGACAGGGTATAATTCACCCCTCCACTTT	CASSSQRTGYNSPLHF
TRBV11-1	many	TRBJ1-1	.	TGTGCCAGCAGAGACGACAGGAACATGAACACTGAAGCTTTCTTT	CASRDDRNMNTEAFF
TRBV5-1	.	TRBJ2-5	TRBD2	TGCGCCAGCAGCCCGAGCGGGGAGAGCCAAGAGACCCAGTACTTC	CASSPSGESQETQYF
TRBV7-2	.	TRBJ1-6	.	TGTGCCAGCAGCGAAAGGCGACGGTACTCCTATAATTCACCCCTCCACTTT	CASSERRRYSYNSPLHF
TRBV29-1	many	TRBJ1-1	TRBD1	TGCAGCGTTGCGCTGGGCAGGGGGGCAAGAACTGAAGCTTTCTTT	CSVALGRGARTEAFF
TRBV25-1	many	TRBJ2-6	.	TGTGCCAGCAGTGAATATGGCAGGGCTGGGGCCAACGTCCTGACTTTC	CASSEYGRAGANVLTF
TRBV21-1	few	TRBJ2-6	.	TGTGCCAGCAGCGCATCTCTTCCGGGGACAGGGGGCAGGAACTCTGGGGCCAACGTCCTGACTTTC	CASSASLPGTGGRNSGANVLTF
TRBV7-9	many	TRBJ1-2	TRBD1	TGTGCCAGCACCATAGGGGGCCTCTTAAAGGACTACACCTTC	CASTIGGLLKDYTF
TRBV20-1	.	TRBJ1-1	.	TGCAGTGCTAGAGGGATCAGGGGGAACACTGAAGCTTTCTTT	CSARGIRGNTEAFF
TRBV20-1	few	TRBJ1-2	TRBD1	TGCAGTGCACCGTCCCCGGGACAGGGCTCTAACTATGGCTACACCTTC	CSAPSPGQGSNYGYTF
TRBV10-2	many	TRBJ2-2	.	TGCGCCAGCAGTGAGTCGACTTTTCCGGGCGCCGGGGAGCTGTTTTTT	CASSESTFPGAGELFF
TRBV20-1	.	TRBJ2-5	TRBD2	TGCAGTGCCAACGGACTAGAACTCCAAGAGACCCAGTACTTC	CSANGLELQETQYF
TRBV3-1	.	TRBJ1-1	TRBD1	TGTGCCAGCAGCCAAAATATTGCAGGGGGCACTGAAGCTTTCTTT	CASSQNIAGGTEAFF
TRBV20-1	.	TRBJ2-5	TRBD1	TGCAGTGTCAAGACAGGGGGGCAGACCCAGTACTTC	CSVKTGGQTQYF
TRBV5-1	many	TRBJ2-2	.	TGCGCCAGCAGCCCACAGGGTCCCGGGGAGCTGTTTTTT	CASSPQGPGELFF
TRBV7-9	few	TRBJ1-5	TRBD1	TGTGCCAGCAGCCCCAGAGGGCAGGGGGATCAGCCCCAGCATTTT	CASSPRGQGDQPQHF
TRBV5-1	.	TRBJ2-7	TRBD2	TGCGCCAGCAGCCCCGGGACTAGCGGCAACGAGCAGTACTTC	CASSPGTSGNEQYF
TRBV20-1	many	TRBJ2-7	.	TGCAGTGCCAACGACGACTACGAGCAGTACTTC	CSANDDYEQYF
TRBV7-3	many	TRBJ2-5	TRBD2	TGTGCCAGCAGCTCCGGGACTAGCAAGCAAGAGACCCAGTACTTC	CASSSGTSKQETQYF
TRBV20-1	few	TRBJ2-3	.	TGCAGTGCTAGATCGGTGGGCACAGATACGCAGTATTTT	CSARSVGTDTQYF
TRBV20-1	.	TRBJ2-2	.	TGCAGTGCTAGTCCAAATCGGATCGGGGAGCTGTTTTTT	CSASPNRIGELFF
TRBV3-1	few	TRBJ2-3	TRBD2	TGTGCCAGCAGCGCCTATCTAGCGGACACAGATACGCAGTATTTT	CASSAYLADTDTQYF
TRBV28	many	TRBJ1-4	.	TGTGCCAGCAGTTTAGGAGGGACAACTAATGAAAAACTGTTTTTT	CASSLGGTTNEKLFF
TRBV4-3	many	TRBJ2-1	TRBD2	TGCGCCAGCAGCCAAGATAGAGCGGGGGGCCGGCGTGAGCAGTTCTTC	CASSQDRAGGRREQFF
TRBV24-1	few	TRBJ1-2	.	TGTGCCACCAGTGGGGCCCACAACTATGGCTACACCTTC	CATSGAHNYGYTF
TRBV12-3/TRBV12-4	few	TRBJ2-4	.	TGTGCCAGCAGTTTTGGGGTTAGCATTCAGTACTTC	CASSFGVSIQYF
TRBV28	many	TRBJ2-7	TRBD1	TGTGCCAGCGGGACAGGCCGCTACGAGCAGTACTTC	CASGTGRYEQYF
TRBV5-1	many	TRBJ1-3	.	TGCGCCAGCAGCTTGGATGGAGTAGGTGGAAACACCATATATTTT	CASSLDGVGGNTIYF
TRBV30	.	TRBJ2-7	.	TGTGCCTGGAGTAAATCGGCAGGGATTTACGAGCAGTACTTC	CAWSKSAGIYEQYF
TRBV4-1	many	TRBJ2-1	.	TGCGCCAGCAGCCAAGAAGGTGGGGTCAGGGAACCGTTCTTC	CASSQEGGVREPFF
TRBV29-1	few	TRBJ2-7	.	TGCAGCGTTTGGACTGCTAACTCCTACGAGCAGTACTTC	CSVWTANSYEQYF
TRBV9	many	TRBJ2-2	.	TGTGCCAGCAGCGTAGAGGGGTTGGGCACCGGGGAGCTGTTTTTT	CASSVEGLGTGELFF
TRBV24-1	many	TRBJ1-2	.	TGTGCCACCAGTGATTCGGGAATGGGCTACACCTTC	CATSDSGMGYTF
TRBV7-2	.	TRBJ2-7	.	TGTGCCAGCAGCTTTGAAGGGGGCTACGAGCAGTACTTC	CASSFEGGYEQYF
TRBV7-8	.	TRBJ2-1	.	TGTGCCAGCAGCTTCCAAAAAACTAGTAATGAGCAGTTCTTC	CASSFQKTSNEQFF
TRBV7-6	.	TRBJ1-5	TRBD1	TGTGCCAGCAGTCCAGGGGGGCAGGGCAATCAGCCCCAGCATTTT	CASSPGGQGNQPQHF
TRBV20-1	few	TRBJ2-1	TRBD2	TGCAGTGCTAGAACTGGGACTAGCGGGAGGAGCTCCTACAATGAGCAGTTCTTC	CSARTGTSGRSSYNEQFF
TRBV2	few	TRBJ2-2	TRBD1	TGTGCCAGCAGTCCCGGGACAGGATCCCACGGGGAGCTGTTTTTT	CASSPGTGSHGELFF
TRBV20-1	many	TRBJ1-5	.	TGCAGTGCGCAAACAGGATCCGCACCGCCCCAGCATTTT	CSAQTGSAPPQHF
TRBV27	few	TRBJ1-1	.	TGTGCCAGCAGTTCTTTCCTGGGAGCTGAAGCTTTCTTT	CASSSFLGAEAFF
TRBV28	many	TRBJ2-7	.	TGTGCCAGCAGTTTACTACAGGGCTACGAGCAGTACTTC	CASSLLQGYEQYF
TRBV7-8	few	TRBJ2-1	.	TGTGCCAGCAGCTTAGCGCGAACTACGAACAATGAGCAGTTCTTC	CASSLARTTNNEQFF
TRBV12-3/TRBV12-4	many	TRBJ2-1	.	TGTGCCAGCACCCTATTAGAGGATGAGCAGTTCTTC	CASTLLEDEQFF
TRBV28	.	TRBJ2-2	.	TGTGCCAGCAGTACCCAGAACACCGGGGAGCTGTTTTTT	CASSTQNTGELFF
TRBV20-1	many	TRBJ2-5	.	TGCAGTGCTAGAGATATACGTCAAGAGACCCAGTACTTC	CSARDIRQETQYF
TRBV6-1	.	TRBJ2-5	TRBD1	TGTGCCAGCAGGGGGGCCGGGGCAGGGGGACGAGAGACCCAGTACTTC	CASRGAGAGGRETQYF
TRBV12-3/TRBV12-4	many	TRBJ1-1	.	TGTGCCAGCAGGGGACACGCGAACACTGAAGCTTTCTTT	CASRGHANTEAFF
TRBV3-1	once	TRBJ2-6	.	TGTGCCAGCAGTCAAACGAAAGCAAACGTCCTGACTTTC	CASSQTKANVLTF
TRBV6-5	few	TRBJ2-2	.	TGTGCCAGCAGTTACTGGGCAGGGGCGAACACCGGGGAGCTGTTTTTT	CASSYWAGANTGELFF